A single sample is the source of the 19 T cell receptor beta chains below, sequenced in a study of T cell repertoires in cytomegalovirus infection. No antigen has been identified for these receptors. One entry per CDR3 protein, called by TCRdb with MiXCR from the reads. Of about 500,000 distinct CDR3 sequences listed, 30% to 35% are singletons. Sequences were derived from cultured PBMCs, sampled from culture after CMV antigen stimulation. The receptors originated from a human donor in good health (CMV status not recorded). Some clones in this sample may be carry-over from other donors' samples.

The chain's CDR3 is CAISESLGGTDTQYF. CDR3 DNA sequence: TGTGCCATCAGTGAGTCCCTTGGGGGCACAGATACGCAGTATTTT. The V call is TRBV10-3, the J call TRBJ2-3; no clear D. V lost 0 bases and J 1 base, leaving 8 bases between the germline ends. The CDR3 loop spans 15 amino acids. The germline V gene has CDR1 ENHRY and CDR2 SYGVKD.

The chain joins TRBV6-2 or TRBV6-3 to TRBJ1-1; D gene unclear. This CDR3 has 12 residues. Trimming left V 6 bases short and J 6 bases short, with 11 bases between. Germline values: CDR1 MNHEY, CDR2 SVGEGT. The CDR3 bases are TGTGCCAGCAGGCGCCCAGGAGCTGAAGCTTTCTTT. This codes for CASRRPGAEAFF.

The V and J genes are TRBV6-5 and TRBJ2-5, with D uncertain. Trimming took off 0 bases at V and 5 bases at J, with 16 bases between the two ends. The CDR3 length is 16 residues. Per germline, CDR1 MNHEY and CDR2 SVGAGI. The DNA for the CDR3 is TGTGCCAGCAGTTACTCCACCGGCCTTATGATGGAGACCCAGTACTTC. Translated: CASSYSTGLMMETQYF.

The V and J genes are TRBV10-3 and TRBJ1-3; D gene ambiguous. Per the germline V gene, CDR1 is ENHRY and CDR2 is SYGVKD. V was pared by 8 bases and J by 0 bases, with 11 bases between. The CDR3 sequence is 14 residues long. This CDR3 is CAIDRGFSGNTIYF. CDR3 DNA sequence: TGTGCCATCGATCGCGGATTCTCTGGAAACACCATATATTTT.

V usage is TRBV3-1 and J usage is TRBJ2-7, with TRBD2 identical over 8 bases. This CDR3 is built from 15 residues. J gave up 2 bases and V 3 bases, and 6 bases lay outside the gene matches. Germline V gene data show CDR1 as LGHDT and CDR2 as YNNKEL (reference sequence). In DNA, the CDR3 is TGTGCCAGCAGCCAGGGAAGCGGGGGTACCTACGAGCAGTACTTC. Translation: CASSQGSGGTYEQYF.

There are a few counts of this clonotype. The chain has TRBV7-3 and TRBJ2-7, with 8 positions matching TRBD1. Germline CDR1 SGHTA, CDR2 FQGTGA. Unmatched junction bases numbered 8, after V lost 4 bases and J lost 6 bases. This CDR3 has 14 residues. The CDR3 nucleotides read TGTGCCAGCAGCTCGTCAGGACAGGGTGCCGAGCAGTACTTC. Encoded protein: CASSSSGQGAEQYF.

The rearrangement links TRBV12-3 or TRBV12-4 to TRBJ2-7; D is unresolved. V was trimmed by 3 bases and J by 6 bases, leaving 9 bases between them. The CDR3 is made up of 12 amino acids. CDR3 amino acids: CASSFEWGEQYV. The CDR3, as DNA: TGTGCCAGCAGTTTCGAGTGGGGCGAGCAGTACGTC.

In its sample, this clonotype was seen a few times. The chain uses TRBV11-2 and TRBJ1-4; 10 bases align to TRBD1. The length of the CDR3 is 15 residues. The germline V gene has CDR1 SGHAT and CDR2 FQNNGV. Losses at the gene ends were 4 bases for V and 5 bases for J; bases not matched to a gene: 4. The CDR3 region has the DNA TGTGCCAGCAGCTCGGGACAGGGGTGGAATGAAAAACTGTTTTTT. This codes for CASSSGQGWNEKLFF.

This clonotype was observed a few times. The chain uses TRBV4-2 and TRBJ1-2; the match to TRBD1 covers 10 bases. The CDR3 is 15 residues long. V trimming: 5 bases; J trimming: 4 bases; junction bases outside the gene matches: 7. CDR1 and CDR2 from the germline V gene are LGHNA and YNFKEQ. CDR3 in amino acids: CASSGTGEGGYGYTF. CDR3 in DNA: TGTGCCAGCAGCGGGACAGGGGAGGGGGGCTATGGCTACACCTTC.

The CDR3 loop is CASSLEAVWGSVGGNEQFF. The CDR3 DNA is TGTGCCAGCAGCTTAGAGGCCGTGTGGGGGAGCGTAGGGGGCAATGAGCAGTTCTTC. This sequence joins TRBV7-9 and TRBJ2-1, with D perhaps TRBD1 (6 bases). Germline V gives CDR1 SEHNR, CDR2 FQNEAQ (reference sequence). This CDR3 is 19 amino acids long. V was cut by 1 base and J by 6 bases, with 25 bases left in between.

The V and J genes are TRBV28 and TRBJ2-7; D is undetermined. This CDR3 spans 14 amino acids. V dropped 4 bases and J dropped 0 bases, with 10 bases sitting between them. Per the germline V gene, CDR1 is MDHEN and CDR2 is SYDVKM. The CDR3 loop is CASSSYRSSYEQYV. For the CDR3, the DNA is TGTGCCAGCAGTTCGTACCGGAGCTCCTACGAGCAGTACGTC.

This clonotype has a handful of counts. V usage is TRBV19 and J usage is TRBJ2-1; 8 positions agree with TRBD2. The CDR3 runs to 15 residues. Germline V gene lookup returns CDR1 LNHDA and CDR2 SQIVND (reference sequence). V trimming: 4 bases; J trimming: 5 bases; junction bases outside the gene matches: 7. CDR3 in amino acids: CASSNGASGHNEQFF. DNA for the CDR3: TGTGCCAGTAGTAATGGCGCTAGCGGGCACAATGAGCAGTTCTTC.

This clonotype was found a few times. The gene calls are TRBV7-9 and TRBJ2-3; 8 bases are shared with TRBD2. Trimming removed 0 bases from V and 5 bases from J; junction bases left unmatched: 4. The CDR3 runs 15 residues. The germline V gene encodes CDR1 SEHNR and CDR2 FQNEAQ (reference sequence). As DNA, the CDR3 is TGTGCCAGCAGCTTAGCGCGGCGGGAGGTAGATACGCAGTATTTT. Amino acids: CASSLARREVDTQYF. The full variable domain, with the rest looked up from reference TRBV7-9 and TRBJ2-3, is DTGVSQNPRHKITKRGQNVTFRCDPISEHNRLYWYRQTLGQGPEFLTYFQNEAQLEKSRLLSDRFSAERPKGSFSTLEIQRTEQGDSAMYLCASSLARREVDTQYFGPGTRLTVL.

The chain uses TRBV12-3 or TRBV12-4 and TRBJ2-7, with 10 bases matching TRBD2. The CDR3 covers 16 residues. Losses at the gene ends were 7 bases for V and 3 bases for J; bases not matched to a gene: 12. The CDR3 protein is CASKATGTSANYEQYF. CDR3 nucleotide sequence: TGTGCCAGCAAGGCGACCGGGACTAGCGCCAACTACGAGCAGTACTTC.

J is TRBJ2-2 and V is TRBV25-1; 10 bases map to TRBD1. This CDR3 contains 16 residues. Germline loops: CDR1 MGHDK, CDR2 SYGVNS. The trim removed 3 bases at V and 3 bases at J, leaving 4 bases unmatched. CDR3: CASSDPGQGYTGELFF. In DNA form, the CDR3 reads TGTGCCAGCAGTGATCCGGGACAGGGGTACACCGGGGAGCTGTTTTTT. The complete variable domain, with remaining parts taken from reference TRBV25-1 and TRBJ2-2, reads EADIYQTPRYLVIGTGKKITLECSQTMGHDKMYWYQQDPGMELHLIHYSYGVNSTEKGDLSSESTVSRIRTEHFPLTLESARPSHTSQYLCASSDPGQGYTGELFFGEGSRLTVL.

This clonotype was seen a single time. The junction departs from germline at one end; a sequencing error may be responsible. DNA for the CDR3: TGTGCCAGCAGCCAAGACGCCCTCCAGGGGCAGCTAAAGACCCAGTACTTC. This encodes CASSQDALQGQLKTQYF. The V call is TRBV4-1, the J call TRBJ2-5; tentatively, D is TRBD1 (6 bases). This CDR3 spans 17 amino acids. Germline V gene data show CDR1 as MGHRA and CDR2 as YSYEKL.

This clonotype was picked up a small number of times. Germline is not matched at one junction end, which may reflect a read error. The gene calls are TRBV7-9 and TRBJ2-7, with 12 bases identical to TRBD1. The CDR3 consists of 16 residues. The V gene's germline CDR1 is SEHNR and CDR2 FQNEAQ (reference sequence). In DNA, the CDR3 is TGTGCCAGCAGCTATTCCGGGACAGGGGGCTCCCACGAGCAGTACTTC. This sequence encodes CASSYSGTGGSHEQYF.

CDR3 in amino acids: CSARRGGTSMNEQYF. The CDR3 DNA reads as TGCAGTGCTAGGCGAGGGGGGACCTCCATGAACGAGCAGTACTTC. The rearrangement links TRBV20-1 to TRBJ2-7; D may match TRBD1 or TRBD2 (6 bases each). V lost 3 bases to trimming and J lost 5 bases, with 20 bases between them. CDR1 is DFQATT, CDR2 SNEGSKA, per germline (reference sequence). The CDR3 sequence is 15 residues long.

The chain joins TRBV6-2 or TRBV6-3 to TRBJ2-3; 11 bases map to TRBD2. CDR1 MNHEY and CDR2 SVGEGT come from the germline V gene. CDR3 size: 15 residues. The V segment lost 5 bases and the J segment 4 bases; nucleotides outside the gene matches: 5. The CDR3: CASSRLAGPSDTQYF. CDR3 sequence (DNA): TGTGCCAGCAGTCGACTAGCGGGACCCTCAGATACGCAGTATTTT.